The source of this T cell receptor beta chain is a study of graft-versus-host responses after intestinal transplantation. About the study: Transplants were multivisceral, liver-intestinal, or isolated intestinal. All of the recipients had induction that used anti-thymocyte globulin, then tacrolimus and steroids for approximately 3 years. Study-wide points: Some patients had graft-donor T cell macrochimerism. In their allografts, the ratios of graft-versus-host to host-versus-graft T cell clones were high.

V gave up 0 bases and J gave up 9 bases, with 11 bases separating them. Germline V CDR1 and CDR2: MNHEY, SVGAGI. This CDR3 has 13 residues. Intraepithelial and lamina propria lymphocytes were isolated from graft specimens. The protocol was immunoSEQ multiplex PCR, while the TCRdb copy is restricted to in-frame clones and leaves out a portion. The table has 60,000 to 65,000 clones, about 89% seen once. Notes on this clone: The antigen remains undetermined.

The chain uses TRBV6-5 and TRBJ1-2; D gene ambiguous. This receptor was taken from a human patient who received an intestinal transplant, so some T cells may come from the graft donor. The specimen comprised ileum tissue, sampled around 350 days after transplant. The CDR3 nucleotides are TGTGCCAGCAGTTACTCCCCTGGGGATAGCTACACCTTC. Translation gives CASSYSPGDSYTF.